This TCR beta chain was sequenced during a study of blood T cell repertoires in COVID-19. For the study at large: COVID-19 samples collected from the United States, Italy and Spain covered acute and convalescent phases. T cells, B-cell-depleted T cells, or PBMCs provided the cDNA or gDNA that served as material.

The CDR3 is 15 residues long. Germline V gene lookup returns CDR1 LNHDA and CDR2 SQIVND (reference sequence). The ends lost 6 bases at V and 0 bases at J; junction bases unmatched: 4. Original processing methods: Estimation of nucleated cell counts was performed using reference gene primer amplification. Assay used: immunoSEQ multiplex PCR; TCRdb lists only in-frame clones, some missing. The V and J calls and clone size come from that table; D and trimming were worked out from the DNA. The data show about 260,000 clones, with almost 85% seen just once and 1.9% held by the top ten. The sequenced sample consisted of peripheral blood. The TCR originated in an elderly woman with acute or convalescent COVID-19. The chain has TRBV19 and TRBJ1-4, with 7 bases fitting TRBD1. CDR3 protein: CASRTGTATNEKLFF. CDR3 nucleotide sequence: TGTGCCAGTAGAACCGGGACAGCAACTAATGAAAAACTGTTTTTT.